The T cell receptor (beta chain) under discussion was sequenced for a study of blood T cell repertoires in COVID-19. Turning to the study itself: Samples came from the United States, Italy and Spain, spanning acute and convalescent COVID-19. The analysed material was cDNA or gDNA that came from T cells, B-cell-depleted T cells, or PBMCs.

Germline values: CDR1 ENHRY, CDR2 SYGVKD. The V and J ends lost 10 bases and 3 bases, in that order; junction bases with no gene match: 7. The CDR3 is 13 residues long. Per the study methods: Estimation of nucleated cell counts was performed using reference gene primer amplification. TCRdb keeps only in-frame clones here, not all; method: immunoSEQ multiplex PCR. V and J calls and clone size are given by that table; D and trimming were obtained from the DNA. The sample carries roughly 88,000 clones, over 80% recorded once. The sample was peripheral blood. The sequence derives from a woman aged 45-60 years in a cohort sampled during active COVID-19. The rearrangement links TRBV10-3 to TRBJ2-5, with TRBD1 matching over 8 bases. As DNA, the CDR3 is TGTGCCACTATGGACAGGGTGGAAGAGACCCAGTACTTC. Translated: CATMDRVEETQYF.